This TCR beta chain was found in a study of early T cells in non-severe SARS-CoV-2 infection (dated by TCRdb to the early 2020s). About the full investigation: TCR sequencing used bulk RNA from unsorted whole blood, so alpha and beta chains could not be paired.

As concerns this clonotype: What antigen it recognizes has not been identified. No base quality values were provided; no much bigger clone lies one nucleotide off.

Overall study outcomes, separate from this receptor: VDJdb matching was skewed toward anti-spike CD8 responses and likely underestimated virus-specific expansions by missing private and CD4 specificities.

The library came from 5' RACE. Data came from a NextSeq 500. In the TCR library protocol, unique molecular identifiers were attached to individual cDNA molecules to correct for PCR bias and sequencing error. Both TCR alpha and beta chains were sequenced, and tight co-correlation was observed between alpha and beta sequence abundances in each sample. The paper's processing steps were these. Decombinator V4 was used to perform V gene, J gene and CDR3 annotation of TCR sequences. Expanded TCRs were defined as changing significantly between any two time points under a Poisson model with p below 0.0001. TCR abundances were normalised to the total number of TCRs sequenced in each sample and reported as counts per million. TRAV1-2 paired with TRAJ12, TRAJ20 or TRAJ33 defined MAIT TCRs, while TRAV10 paired with TRAJ18 defined iNKT TCRs. A search of VDJdb, accessed on 1 November 2021, was run for TCRs annotated to CMV, EBV and SARS-CoV-2, with TCRs annotated for multiple antigens excluded. Using fastp trimming at Q25 and MiXCR clonotype assembly, TCRdb reanalyzed the public sequencing data and kept in-frame beta chains. Every CDR3 protein is listed once, alongside the most common genes and DNA of its rows. Clone size and V and J calls follow TCRdb, not the original study. This sample is represented by 50,000 to 75,000 distinct CDR3 sequences; roughly 9% of them were singletons. The ten top clones hold about an eighth of the sample.

From the cysteine through the phenylalanine, the CDR3 covers 14 amino acids. Only CDR3 DNA is held: 42 bases, read in frame from base 1. Set within a cohort of healthcare workers in London, UK, this nested case-control study involved weekly PCR testing of nasopharyngeal swabs along with blood sampling. Healthcare workers were recruited during the week of the UK lockdown, between 23 and 31 March 2020, and followed weekly for up to 16 weeks. The source was whole blood, collected at baseline. The sequence came from an adult who was a healthcare worker with PCR-confirmed SARS-CoV-2 infection or an uninfected control (not recorded which). The rearrangement combines TRBV21-1 with TRBJ2-1; the D call TRBD1 from the table was never checked on the DNA. TRBV21-1 is assigned pseudogene status. The CDR3: CASSIRQAHNEQFF. The bases read TGTGCCAGCAGCATTAGACAGGCCCACAATGAGCAGTTCTTC.